This entry describes one T cell receptor beta chain. The sample belongs to a study of CD8 T cells in Susac syndrome. High-throughput TCR beta sequencing covered peripheral CD8+ and CD4+ T cells. Negative isolation was used for CD8+ and CD4+ T cells and FACS enrichment for TEMRA cells. Random hexamers served to reverse transcribe roughly 0.45 to 1 ug RNA. A multiplex approach, immunoSEQ multiplex PCR, amplified TCR beta CDR3 across 54 Vbeta and 13 Jbeta. TCRdb reanalysed the immunoSEQ multiplex PCR reads using MiXCR and keeps one entry per CDR3 protein. Of around 130,000 distinct CDR3 sequences detected, 94% appear once; the ten largest clones hold more than 0.09%. CDR1 and CDR2 (germline): MNHNS, SASEGT. Trimming took 2 bases from V and 2 from J, leaving 8 bases between them. The CDR3 is 14 amino acids.

This rearrangement joins TRBV6-1 to TRBJ2-3, with D uncertain. This sequence was found in a human donor in good health. The material sequenced was CD4+ T cells from PBMCs. The CDR3 nucleotides are TGTGCCAGCAGTGAACGGGCCCACACAGATACGCAGTATTTT. As protein: CASSERAHTDTQYF.